A selection of T cell receptor beta chains follows, all from one sample in a study of blood T cell repertoires in COVID-19. Sequencing used immunoSEQ multiplex PCR; TCRdb keeps in-frame clones, though not all of them. Of 20,000 to 25,000 clones in the sample, around 81% were seen once. The specimen sequenced was peripheral blood. These receptors originate from a man aged 55 to 70 with active COVID-19. CDR3s include the opening cysteine and the closing phenylalanine or tryptophan. The D gene is left open where the match is weak. The listing skips clone size in some rows; elsewhere it reads once, few, many or a size class.

clone size	D gene	J gene	V gene	CDR3 protein	CDR3 DNA
once	TRBD1	TRBJ2-3	TRBV4-1	CASSQFDRDTDTQYF	TGCGCCAGCAGCCAATTTGACAGGGACACAGATACGCAGTATTTT
once	TRBD2	TRBJ2-1	TRBV4-3	CASSPQASGSRNEQFF	TGCGCCAGCAGCCCTCAAGCTAGCGGGAGTAGGAATGAGCAGTTCTTC
.	.	TRBJ1-6	TRBV23-1	CASSQSGSSYNSPLHF	TGCGCCAGCAGTCAATCGGGCAGCTCCTATAATTCACCCCTCCACTTT
.	.	TRBJ1-4	TRBV2	CASSAQGDEKLFF	TGTGCCAGCAGTGCACAGGGAGATGAAAAACTGTTTTTT
.	TRBD1	TRBJ1-4	TRBV7-2	CASSPRDRPNEKLFF	TGTGCCAGCAGCCCCAGGGACAGACCTAATGAAAAACTGTTTTTT
.	TRBD2	TRBJ2-3	TRBV5-4	CASSHPSGSTTDTQYF	TGTGCCAGCAGCCACCCTAGCGGGAGTACCACAGATACGCAGTATTTT
.	.	TRBJ1-3	TRBV6-5	CASRPGQSSGNTIYF	TGTGCCAGCAGACCAGGGCAAAGCTCTGGAAACACCATATATTTT
.	TRBD2	TRBJ2-1	TRBV7-9	CASSLSTDWTRDEQFF	TGTGCCAGCAGCTTATCGACAGACTGGACTAGGGATGAGCAGTTCTTC
.	.	TRBJ2-7	TRBV6-5	CASSYTEGSYEQYF	TGTGCCAGCAGTTACACGGAGGGCTCCTACGAGCAGTACTTC
.	TRBD2	TRBJ2-1	TRBV24-1	CATSDPSSGGYEQFF	TGTGCCACCAGTGACCCCTCCTCCGGGGGGTATGAGCAGTTCTTC
.	TRBD1	TRBJ2-6	TRBV2	CASRAGQAGANVLTF	TGTGCCAGCAGAGCTGGACAGGCTGGGGCCAACGTCCTGACTTTC
.	.	TRBJ2-2	TRBV11-2	CASSSNTGELFF	TGTGCCAGCAGCTCAAACACCGGGGAGCTGTTTTTT
.	.	TRBJ2-3	TRBV6-5	CASSYSIAGTDTQYF	TGTGCCAGCAGTTACTCGATAGCAGGGACAGATACGCAGTATTTT
.	.	TRBJ2-5	TRBV4-3	CASSQGSQGGETQYF	TGCGCCAGCAGCCAAGGGTCACAGGGTGGGGAGACCCAGTACTTC
.	.	TRBJ2-7	TRBV6-1	CASSEEPRSYEQYF	TGTGCCAGCAGTGAGGAGCCGAGATCCTACGAGCAGTACTTC
.	TRBD1	TRBJ2-7	TRBV7-9	CASSGGSGTGGDEQYF	TGTGCCAGCAGCGGCGGGAGCGGGACAGGGGGCGACGAGCAGTACTTC
once	.	TRBJ2-1	TRBV24-1	CATGGILGGNEQFF	TGTGCCACCGGGGGGATTCTGGGGGGTAATGAGCAGTTCTTC
medium-sized	TRBD2	TRBJ2-3	TRBV18	CASSPPGTSRDTQYF	TGTGCCAGCTCACCACCCGGGACTAGCAGAGATACGCAGTATTTT
.	.	TRBJ1-5	TRBV30	CAWSVLTRGQPQHF	TGTGCCTGGAGTGTATTGACCAGGGGACAGCCCCAGCATTTT
.	.	TRBJ2-7	TRBV7-8	CASSLAGDEQYF	TGTGCCAGCAGCTTAGCGGGCGACGAGCAGTACTTC
.	.	TRBJ1-2	TRBV5-4	CASSTDDRRCTF	TGTGCCAGCAGCACCGATGACAGACGCTGCACCTTC
.	TRBD1	TRBJ1-2	TRBV4-2	CASSQETSTGGGWDYGYTF	TGTGCCAGCAGCCAAGAAACGAGCACAGGGGGCGGGTGGGACTATGGCTACACCTTC
.	.	TRBJ2-2	TRBV4-1	CASSQVFPLERELFF	TGCGCCAGCAGCCAAGTCTTCCCCCTAGAGCGGGAGCTGTTTTTT
.	TRBD1	TRBJ1-2	TRBV29-1	CSVEEELRGQGVLFYGYTF	TGCAGCGTTGAAGAAGAGTTGCGGGGACAGGGAGTTTTGTTTTATGGCTACACCTTC
.	TRBD2	TRBJ2-5	TRBV5-1	CASGYGTSGEETQYF	TGCGCCAGCGGATACGGGACTAGCGGGGAAGAGACCCAGTACTTC
.	TRBD1	TRBJ1-3	TRBV5-3	CARSLKRTGGEGNTIYF	TGTGCCAGAAGCTTGAAGCGGACAGGGGGCGAGGGAAACACCATATATTTT
once	TRBD2	TRBJ2-2	TRBV7-6	CASSLALAGATGELFF	TGTGCCAGCAGCTTAGCCCTAGCGGGAGCCACCGGGGAGCTGTTTTTT
once	TRBD1	TRBJ1-6	TRBV27	CASNDRGHSPLHF	TGTGCCAGCAATGACAGGGGGCATTCACCCCTCCACTTT
.	TRBD2	TRBJ2-1	TRBV7-9	CASSLRDVSSGNNEQFF	TGTGCCAGCAGCTTAAGGGACGTTAGTAGCGGGAACAATGAGCAGTTCTTC
.	.	TRBJ2-2	TRBV23-1	CASSHPRSTGELFF	TGCGCCAGCAGTCACCCCAGATCCACCGGGGAGCTGTTTTTT
.	TRBD2	TRBJ2-5	TRBV27	CASSLLSRGGETQYF	TGTGCCAGCAGTTTATTGTCTCGGGGAGGGGAGACCCAGTACTTC
.	TRBD1	TRBJ2-7	TRBV5-1	CASSLAGTGDEQYF	TGCGCCAGCAGCTTGGCCGGGACAGGTGACGAGCAGTACTTC
.	.	TRBJ2-5	TRBV5-4	CASSQDRYSLQETQYF	TGTGCCAGCAGCCAGGACAGATACTCATTACAAGAGACCCAGTACTTC
few	.	TRBJ2-7	TRBV11-2	CASSFGTSSYEQYF	TGTGCCAGCAGCTTCGGGACAAGCTCCTACGAGCAGTACTTC
.	.	TRBJ1-3	TRBV15	CATSRAQTLGAGNTIYF	TGTGCCACCAGCAGAGCACAGACTCTAGGGGCTGGAAACACCATATATTTT
few	TRBD2	TRBJ2-7	TRBV5-1	CASSSGTSVYEQYF	TGCGCCAGCAGCTCCGGGACTAGCGTCTACGAGCAGTACTTC
.	.	TRBJ2-1	TRBV28	CASRPDTRSYNEQFF	TGTGCCAGCAGACCAGACACGCGCTCCTACAATGAGCAGTTCTTC
many	.	TRBJ1-2	TRBV9	CASSVLPGEGLGYGYTF	TGTGCCAGCAGCGTTCTCCCCGGGGAGGGCTTAGGGTATGGCTACACCTTC
.	.	TRBJ2-7	TRBV6-6	CASSYGRAENYEQYF	TGTGCCAGCAGTTACGGCAGGGCGGAAAACTACGAGCAGTACTTC
.	.	TRBJ1-1	TRBV3-1/TRBV3-2	CASSPYTEGFAEAFF	TGTGCCAGCAGCCCCTACACCGAGGGCTTTGCTGAAGCTTTCTTT